Each of the 26 T cell receptor beta chains below was sequenced from the same sample in a study of response to subunit inactivated influenza vaccine. One entry per CDR3 protein, called by TCRdb with MiXCR from the RT-PCR reads. The repertoire has roughly 630,000 distinct CDR3 sequences, 12% to 15% of them found once; the top ten carry approximately 7.6%. The material was PBMCs from blood, obtained 14 to 15 days before vaccination. The receptors come from a man aged 50 to 59 who received an inactivated influenza vaccine.

This clonotype has more than one count but fewer than ten. The chain employs TRBV28 and TRBJ2-7, with 7 positions matching TRBD2. The V and J ends lost 5 bases and 6 bases, in that order; junction bases with no gene match: 13. Germline CDR1 MDHEN, CDR2 SYDVKM. The CDR3 has 15 residues. CDR3 bases: TGTGCCAGCAGTGGGCCCGCGACTAGCTACTCCGAGCAGTACTTC. This encodes CASSGPATSYSEQYF.

This clonotype occurred once. The gene calls are TRBV7-2 and TRBJ2-7, with 11 bases fitting TRBD2. The CDR3 has 14 residues. Germline V gives CDR1 SGHTA, CDR2 FQGNSA. With V trimmed by 5 bases and J by 5 bases, 5 bases remained unmatched. CDR3 nucleotide sequence: TGTGCCAGCAGCCAGACTAGCGGGACCCACGAGCAGTACTTC. It is translated as CASSQTSGTHEQYF. The full variable domain, with the rest looked up from reference TRBV7-2 and TRBJ2-7, is GAGVSQSPSNKVTEKGKDVELRCDPISGHTALYWYRQSLGQGLEFLIYFQGNSAPDKSGLPSDRFSAERTGGSVSTLTIQRTQQEDSAVYLCASSQTSGTHEQYFGPGTRLTVT.

This clonotype was detected only a few times. The chain is built from TRBV7-2 and TRBJ1-4, with D perhaps TRBD1 (5 bases). The CDR3 sequence is 15 residues long. The V end was cut by 5 bases, the J end by 4 bases, with 14 bases between. CDR1 is SGHTA and CDR2 is FQGNSA in the germline V gene. The CDR3 reads CASSLKGPDNEKLFF. The CDR3 DNA sequence: TGTGCCAGCAGCCTAAAGGGACCCGATAATGAAAAACTGTTTTTT.

This chain uses TRBV7-3 with TRBJ2-1, with TRBD2 matching over 10 bases. V shed 6 bases and J 3 bases; nucleotides not matched to a gene: 5. Germline V lookup: CDR1 SGHTA, CDR2 FQGTGA. The CDR3 consists of 15 residues. DNA for the CDR3: TGTGCCAGCAGACCGGGGACTAGCGACTACAATGAGCAGTTCTTC. Encoded protein: CASRPGTSDYNEQFF.

This clonotype appeared a few times. The chain couples TRBV20-1 to TRBJ2-7; D uncertain. This CDR3 has 13 amino acids. Looked up from germline, CDR1 is DFQATT and CDR2 is SNEGSKA (reference sequence). V lost 7 bases and J 3 bases, leaving 16 bases between the germline ends. CDR3 in amino acids: CSGGNPGGYEQYF. In DNA form, the CDR3 reads TGCAGTGGTGGAAACCCCGGCGGCTACGAGCAGTACTTC.

This clonotype was seen ten or more times. CDR3 protein: CSARVPRGSYEQYF. The CDR3 nucleotides read TGCAGTGCTAGAGTCCCCAGGGGCTCCTACGAGCAGTACTTC. The genes are TRBV20-1 and TRBJ2-7; weak D call: TRBD1 (6 bases). The CDR3 extends over 14 amino acids. V was cut by 1 base and J by 0 bases, with 10 bases left in between. Germline V CDR1 and CDR2: DFQATT, SNEGSKA (reference sequence).

This clonotype was seen more than once but under ten times. J is TRBJ2-7 and V is TRBV4-3; 15 bases map to TRBD2. The CDR3 sequence is 18 residues long. CDR1 and CDR2 from the germline V gene are LGHNA and YSLEER. V lost 2 bases and J lost 12; bases outside the gene matches: 17. The CDR3 spells CASSQPGLAGGTPFLPYF. CDR3 nucleotides: TGCGCCAGCAGCCAACCTGGACTAGCGGGAGGGACCCCATTCCTACCGTACTTC.

This clonotype was found a few times. Written as DNA, the CDR3 is TGTGCCAGCAGCCTGGGGACAGTTAAGAGTACAGATACGCAGTATTTT. It codes for CASSLGTVKSTDTQYF. The J gene is TRBJ2-3, the V gene TRBV12-3 or TRBV12-4, with 7 bases lining up with TRBD1. Losses at the gene ends were 6 bases for V and 3 bases for J; bases not matched to a gene: 12. The CDR3 is made up of 16 amino acids.

The chain joins TRBV29-1 to TRBJ2-7; 10 bases fit TRBD1. Germline assignment: CDR1 SQVTM and CDR2 ANQGSEA. J lost 5 bases, V lost 7 bases, and 11 bases had no gene match. This CDR3 region has 14 residues. The CDR3 sequence: CSAGGGTGAHEQYF. The CDR3 DNA is TGCAGCGCCGGGGGGGGGACAGGGGCGCACGAGCAGTACTTC.

The chain employs TRBV4-3 and TRBJ1-6, with 8 bases lining up with TRBD1. The junction had 9 bases not matched to a gene; V was cut back by 2 bases and J by 15 bases. CDR3 length: 14 amino acids. CDR1 and CDR2 (germline): LGHNA, YSLEER. CDR3 nucleotide sequence: TGCGCCAGCAGCCAACGACTACAGGGGGGGGACCTCCACTTT. As protein: CASSQRLQGGDLHF.

The chain joins TRBV7-9 to TRBJ2-1, with 12 bases that match TRBD2. CDR1 SEHNR and CDR2 FQNEAQ come from the germline V gene (reference sequence). The CDR3 has 16 residues. The V segment lost 5 bases and the J segment 6 bases; nucleotides outside the gene matches: 8. CDR3 nucleotides: TGTGCCAGCAGCCTCGGTAGGACTAGCGGGATCAATGAGCAGTTCTTC. It is translated as CASSLGRTSGINEQFF.

This clonotype was seen a few times. The chain has TRBV6-2 or TRBV6-3 and TRBJ2-3; D may be TRBD2 (5 bases). The germline V and J ends were trimmed by 6 bases and 1 base, with 14 bases remaining between them. The CDR3 has 15 residues. Germline-derived CDR1 and CDR2 are MNHEY and SVGEGT. CDR3 sequence reads: CASRTTRGGTDTQYF. The CDR3 nucleotides read TGTGCCAGCAGGACTACGCGCGGTGGCACAGATACGCAGTATTTT.

In this sample, this clonotype turned up a few times. This sequence joins TRBV28 and TRBJ2-3; D possibly corresponds to TRBD1 (6 bases). Germline-derived CDR1 and CDR2 are MDHEN and SYDVKM. The CDR3 has 14 residues. V lost 10 bases, J lost 1 base, and 15 bases lay in between. CDR3 in amino acids: CATFRTDRTDTQYF. The CDR3 coding sequence is TGTGCCACCTTTAGGACAGATCGCACAGATACGCAGTATTTT.

This clonotype was detected ten times or more. The CDR3 coding sequence is TGTGCCAGCAGCCCGGGACAGGGATTCTATGGCTACACCTTC. Its protein product is CASSPGQGFYGYTF. V usage is TRBV25-1 and J usage is TRBJ1-2, with TRBD1 matching 9 bases. Germline CDR1 is MGHDK and CDR2 is SYGVNS. This CDR3 has 14 residues. The V segment lost 6 bases and the J segment 4 bases; nucleotides outside the gene matches: 6.

This clonotype was counted only a few times. The chain links TRBV11-1 to TRBJ2-7; D remains ambiguous. Trimming shortened V by 4 bases and J by 4 bases, and 8 bases separated the two germline ends. The CDR3 runs to 12 residues. Germline CDR1 and CDR2: SGHAT and FQDESV (reference sequence). The CDR3 DNA follows: TGTGCCAGCAGCTCATCAAGGTACGAGCAGTACTTC. Translated, it gives CASSSSRYEQYF.

This clonotype was counted once. The chain has TRBV20-1 and TRBJ2-1; D remains unclear. Germline CDR1 reads DFQATT; CDR2 reads SNEGSKA (reference sequence). The CDR3 is 15 amino acids. The V end lost 0 bases, the J end lost 4 bases, and 13 bases lay between the germline ends. The CDR3 protein is CSARDLIRGYNEQFF. The CDR3 DNA sequence: TGCAGTGCTAGAGATTTGATTCGTGGGTACAATGAGCAGTTCTTC.

This clonotype was seen more than once but under ten times. The CDR3 region is CASGTGAGETQYF. CDR3 coding DNA: TGTGCCTCCGGGACAGGGGCAGGAGAGACCCAGTACTTC. V is TRBV10-3 and J is TRBJ2-5; TRBD1 agrees at 10 bases. CDR1 is ENHRY, CDR2 SYGVKD, per germline. J was trimmed by 4 bases and V by 11 bases; bases with no gene match: 7. This CDR3 is 13 amino acids long.

This clonotype was observed a few times. This chain links TRBV6-1 with TRBJ1-5, with TRBD1 as a possible D gene (5 bases). V was shortened by 2 bases and J by 6 bases, with 14 bases between the two germline ends. Germline V gene lookup returns CDR1 MNHNS and CDR2 SASEGT. This CDR3 has 15 residues. For the CDR3, the DNA is TGTGCCAGCAGTGAAACCATGGCAGGGCCTCAGCCCCAGCATTTT. Amino acids: CASSETMAGPQPQHF.

This clonotype came up a few times. This chain joins TRBV29-1 and TRBJ2-1; D not resolved. CDR3 length equals 14 residues. Per germline, CDR1 SQVTM and CDR2 ANQGSEA. V was trimmed by 3 bases and J by 0 bases, leaving 9 bases between them. The CDR3 bases are TGCAGCGTTGAGGACCCTAGCTCCTACAATGAGCAGTTCTTC. Protein product: CSVEDPSSYNEQFF.

The J gene is TRBJ2-1, the V gene TRBV5-1; D possibly corresponds to TRBD2 (5 bases). The ends were cut back, 6 bases at V and 9 bases at J, with 19 bases in the middle. CDR1 and CDR2 (germline): SGHRS, YFSETQ. The CDR3 is 14 residues long. As DNA, the CDR3 is TGCGCCAGCAACCCAAGGACCGACCGGGGTGAGCAGTTCTTC. As protein: CASNPRTDRGEQFF.

V usage is TRBV27 and J usage is TRBJ2-1, with 11 positions matching TRBD1. The trim removed 4 bases at V and 7 bases at J, leaving 6 bases unmatched. The CDR3 has 15 amino acids. CDR1 and CDR2 from the germline V gene are MNHEY and SMNVEV (reference sequence). Written as DNA, the CDR3 is TGTGCCAGCAGTTCCGGACAGGGGGCGCGGAATGAGCAGTTCTTC. It specifies CASSSGQGARNEQFF.

This chain connects TRBV4-3 to TRBJ1-6, with 8 bases lining up with TRBD1. With V trimmed by 1 base and J by 10 bases, 6 bases remained unmatched. Germline V CDR1 and CDR2: LGHNA, YSLEER. The CDR3 length is 15 residues. The CDR3 sequence: CASSQGQGARSPLHF. DNA for the CDR3: TGCGCCAGCAGCCAAGGGCAGGGGGCGCGATCACCCCTCCACTTT.

This clonotype has ten or more counts. The V and J genes are TRBV7-8 and TRBJ2-5; a weak D match, TRBD2 (6 bases). Germline CDR1 SGHVS, CDR2 FQNEAQ. V lost 4 bases to trimming and J lost 2 bases, with 14 bases between them. The CDR3 covers 15 residues. In nucleotides, the CDR3 is TGTGCCAGCAGCTGGCTGGGTGGGGGGCAAGAGACCCAGTACTTC. Its translation: CASSWLGGGQETQYF. Combining the CDR3 with reference TRBV7-8 and TRBJ2-5 gives the whole variable domain GAGVSQSPRYKVAKRGQDVALRCDPISGHVSLFWYQQALGQGPEFLTYFQNEAQLDKSGLPSDRFFAERPEGSVSTLKIQRTQQEDSAVYLCASSWLGGGQETQYFGPGTRLLVL.

The table lists this clonotype with a few counts. The chain's CDR3 is CASSPTGGLYGYTF. CDR3 DNA: TGTGCCAGCAGCCCTACAGGGGGCCTCTATGGCTACACCTTC. The rearrangement links TRBV7-9 to TRBJ1-2; 9 bases fit TRBD1. J gave up 4 bases and V 5 bases, and 5 bases lay outside the gene matches. The CDR3 sequence is 14 residues long. CDR1 SEHNR and CDR2 FQNEAQ come from the germline V gene (reference sequence).

The V call is TRBV3-1, the J call TRBJ1-1; D possibly corresponds to TRBD1 (5 bases). The CDR3 length is 14 residues. Germline assignment: CDR1 LGHDT and CDR2 YNNKEL (reference sequence). V gave up 0 bases and J gave up 7 bases, with 12 bases separating them. For the CDR3, the DNA is TGTGCCAGCAGCCAAGATTGGGGACTGGTTGAAGCTTTCTTT. Translated: CASSQDWGLVEAFF.

The chain is built from TRBV27 and TRBJ2-7; 8 bases agree with TRBD1. Germline V lookup: CDR1 MNHEY, CDR2 SMNVEV (reference sequence). V was pared by 4 bases and J by 2 bases, with 4 bases of the junction left unmatched. CDR3 length: 14 residues. CDR3 sequence (DNA): TGTGCCAGCAGTTGGACAGGGAAGGCCTACGAGCAGTACTTC. This translates into CASSWTGKAYEQYF.